The 11 T cell receptor beta chains below were found in one sample sequenced in a study of neoadjuvant anti-PD-1 for oral cavity cancer. Time point denoted: after neoadjuvant nivolumab, at surgical resection. Method: immunoSEQ multiplex PCR; TCRdb's copy keeps in-frame clones and lacks some. The data contain just over 65,000 clones, about 88% of them seen just once; the ten biggest clones take up around 3.7%. The specimen was PBMCs, collected after nivolumab (anti-PD-1) treatment. These receptors were obtained from a person between 35 and 79 years old with oral cavity squamous cell carcinoma.

CDR3 DNA sequence: TGTGCCAGCAAGGAATCCACTCATCCCCAGCATTTT. Translated: CASKESTHPQHF. The chain uses TRBV6-1 and TRBJ1-5; D is undetermined. Germline CDR1 MNHNS, CDR2 SASEGT. CDR3 size: 12 residues. Trimming left V 7 bases short and J 10 bases short, with 14 bases between.

The gene calls are TRBV6-1 and TRBJ2-3, with 7 nucleotides matching TRBD1. The length of the CDR3 is 15 residues. Germline V gene data show CDR1 as MNHNS and CDR2 as SASEGT. V was pared by 8 bases and J by 0 bases, with 8 bases of the junction left unmatched. The CDR3 DNA follows: TGTGCCAGCCACCTGGGGACAGCTAGCACAGATACGCAGTATTTT. Encoded protein: CASHLGTASTDTQYF.

The rearrangement joins TRBV7-8 to TRBJ2-5; D unclear. Trimming took 2 bases from V and 5 from J, leaving 12 bases between them. Germline loops: CDR1 SGHVS, CDR2 FQNEAQ. This CDR3 spans 14 amino acids. CDR3 sequence reads: CASSLTAHVETQYF. The DNA for the CDR3 is TGTGCCAGCAGCTTAACGGCCCACGTGGAGACCCAGTACTTC.

This rearrangement joins TRBV29-1 to TRBJ2-7, with D perhaps matching TRBD1 (8 bases). CDR1 SQVTM and CDR2 ANQGSEA come from the germline V gene. The V end was cut by 5 bases, the J end by 6 bases, with 17 bases between. The CDR3 has 13 amino acids. Written as DNA, the CDR3 is TGCAGCGTTCGGACGGGAGGACAGGGCGAGCAGTACTTC. Protein sequence: CSVRTGGQGEQYF.

The rearrangement uses TRBV6-5 and TRBJ1-2; 10 bases line up with TRBD1. CDR3 length: 14 amino acids. Losses at the gene ends were 6 bases for V and 5 bases for J; bases not matched to a gene: 6. CDR1 MNHEY and CDR2 SVGAGI come from the germline V gene. In DNA form, the CDR3 reads TGTGCCAGCAGCCTGGGACAGGGGAATTATGGCTACACCTTC. It specifies CASSLGQGNYGYTF.

This chain uses TRBV2 with TRBJ1-4; 9 bases are shared with TRBD1. CDR1 and CDR2 from the germline V gene are SNHLY and FYNNEI. This CDR3 has 18 residues. The ends lost 2 bases at V and 2 bases at J; junction bases unmatched: 9. CDR3 amino acids: CASSEPEQGAFTNEKLFF. The CDR3 bases are TGTGCCAGCAGTGAACCGGAACAGGGGGCATTTACTAATGAAAAACTGTTTTTT.

CDR3 in amino acids: CASSPRRVTDTQYF. CDR3 sequence (DNA): TGTGCCAGCAGTCCCAGGAGGGTCACAGATACGCAGTATTTT. The V gene is TRBV28, the J gene TRBJ2-3; TRBD2 might be the D (6 bases). Germline-derived CDR1 and CDR2 are MDHEN and SYDVKM. Trimming stripped 5 bases from V and 2 bases from J, with 11 bases between. CDR3 length equals 14 residues. Using reference TRBV28 and TRBJ2-3 for the parts outside the CDR3, the full variable domain is DVKVTQSSRYLVKRTGEKVFLECVQDMDHENMFWYRQDPGLGLRLIYFSYDVKMKEKGDIPEGYSVSREKKERFSLILESASTNQTSMYLCASSPRRVTDTQYFGPGTRLTVL.

This CDR3 is CSVGATGTSINEQFF. The CDR3 DNA sequence: TGCAGCGTTGGAGCTACCGGGACTAGTATTAATGAGCAGTTCTTC. The chain joins TRBV29-1 to TRBJ2-1; 8 bases line up with TRBD2. The CDR3 sequence is 15 residues long. Trimming took 4 bases from V and 7 from J; bases not matched to a gene: 12. CDR1 and CDR2 (germline): SQVTM, ANQGSEA.

This sequence joins TRBV5-1 and TRBJ2-1, with TRBD1 matching 7 bases. The CDR3 spans 11 residues. Germline assignment: CDR1 SGHRS and CDR2 YFSETQ. V lost 4 bases, J lost 9 bases, and 1 base stayed unmatched. CDR3 sequence reads: CASSTGVEQFF. Here the CDR3 DNA reads TGCGCCAGCAGCACAGGGGTTGAGCAGTTCTTC.

The CDR3 region is CASSYLGEPFF. CDR3 nucleotide sequence: TGTGCCAGCAGCTACTTGGGAGAACCGTTTTTT. The rearrangement joins TRBV11-2 to TRBJ2-2, with D possibly being TRBD2 (5 bases). V gave up 4 bases and J gave up 16 bases, with 13 bases separating them. The CDR3 contains 11 residues. Germline V CDR1 and CDR2: SGHAT, FQNNGV.

This clone was seen just once. The V call is TRBV11-2, the J call TRBJ2-7, with 9 bases lining up with TRBD2. Losses at the gene ends were 5 bases for V and 3 bases for J; bases not matched to a gene: 14. The CDR3 contains 17 residues. Germline values: CDR1 SGHAT, CDR2 FQNNGV. CDR3 region: CASSARRAGGISYEQYF. The CDR3 DNA reads TGTGCCAGCAGCGCTAGGCGGGCGGGAGGGATCAGCTACGAGCAGTACTTC.